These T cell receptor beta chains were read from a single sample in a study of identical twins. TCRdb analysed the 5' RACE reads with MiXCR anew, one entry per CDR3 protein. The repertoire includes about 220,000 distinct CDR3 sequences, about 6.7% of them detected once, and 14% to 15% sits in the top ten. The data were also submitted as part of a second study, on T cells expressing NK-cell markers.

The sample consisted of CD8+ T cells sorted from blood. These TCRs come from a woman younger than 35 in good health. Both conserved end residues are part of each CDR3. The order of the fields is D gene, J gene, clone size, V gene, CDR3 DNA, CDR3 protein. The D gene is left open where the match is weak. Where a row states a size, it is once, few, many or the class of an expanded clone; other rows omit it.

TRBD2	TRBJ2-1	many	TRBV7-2	TGTGCCAGCAGCTTCACAAGCGGGGCCTACAATGAGCAGTTCTTC	CASSFTSGAYNEQFF
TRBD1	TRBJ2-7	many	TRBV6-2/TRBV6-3	TGTGCCAGCAGTTACTTGGCAGGGGGCGACGAGCAGTACTTC	CASSYLAGGDEQYF
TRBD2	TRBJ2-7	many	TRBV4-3	TGCGCCAGCAGCCAAGGGCTGAGCGGGACCTACGAGCAGTACTTC	CASSQGLSGTYEQYF
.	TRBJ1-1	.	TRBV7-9	TGTGCCAGCAGACAGCGTATGAGGGTGGACACTGAAGCTTTCTTT	CASRQRMRVDTEAFF
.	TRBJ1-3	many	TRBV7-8	TGTGCCAGCAGCCCCCGGTGGGGGGGAATAGGACTGGGGGGAAACACCATATATTTT	CASSPRWGGIGLGGNTIYF
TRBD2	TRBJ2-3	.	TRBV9	TGTGCCAGCAGCGCGCCCAGACTAGCGGGGGGCGGCACAGATACGCAGTATTTT	CASSAPRLAGGGTDTQYF
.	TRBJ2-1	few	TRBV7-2	TGTGCCAGCAGCCCCCCTTTCGGGGGGCCTTACAATGAGCAGTTCTTC	CASSPPFGGPYNEQFF
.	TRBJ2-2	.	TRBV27	TGTGCCACCTCGACCGTCGGGGAGCTGTTTTTT	CATSTVGELFF
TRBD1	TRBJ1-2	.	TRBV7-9	TGTGCCAGCAGCGCCTCGACAGGGTACTATGGCTACACCTTC	CASSASTGYYGYTF
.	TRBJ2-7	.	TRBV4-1	TGCGCCAGCAGCCAAGATCGCGGCGGTCCCTACGAGCAGTACTTC	CASSQDRGGPYEQYF
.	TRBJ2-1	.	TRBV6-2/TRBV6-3	TGTGCCAGCAGTTACCCCCAGGAGGCTGTCCCCGGGCGCTCCTACAATGAGCAGTTCTTC	CASSYPQEAVPGRSYNEQFF
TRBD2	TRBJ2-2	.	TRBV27	TGTGCCAGCAGAGGTATAGCGGGAGGATCCGGGGAGCTGTTTTTT	CASRGIAGGSGELFF
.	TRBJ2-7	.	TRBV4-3	TGCGCCAGCAGCCAAGACAGGACAGCCTACGAGCAGTACTTC	CASSQDRTAYEQYF
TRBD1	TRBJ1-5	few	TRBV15	TGTGCCGGGAAGGGGGCTCCGAACCAGCCCCAGCATTTT	CAGKGAPNQPQHF
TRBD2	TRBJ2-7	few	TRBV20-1	TGCAGTGCTAGAGATCTCCTAGCGGGAGGGCCGTCCTACGAGCAGTACTTC	CSARDLLAGGPSYEQYF
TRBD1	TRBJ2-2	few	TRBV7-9	TGTGCCAGCAGCTTAGCGGGGACAGGGGTTTCCACCGGGGAGCTGTTTTTT	CASSLAGTGVSTGELFF
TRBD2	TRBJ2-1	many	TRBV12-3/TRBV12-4	TGTGCCAGCAGTGGGACTAGCGGATACAATGAGCAGTTCTTC	CASSGTSGYNEQFF
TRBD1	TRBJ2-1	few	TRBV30	TGTGCCTGGACCCCGGGGACAGGGGGTTTGACCTACAATGAGCAGTTCTTC	CAWTPGTGGLTYNEQFF
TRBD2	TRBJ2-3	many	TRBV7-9	TGTGCCAGCGAGACTAGCGGCGGCACAGATACGCAGTATTTT	CASETSGGTDTQYF
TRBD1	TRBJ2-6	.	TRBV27	TGTGCCAGCAGGTCCCCGATGACAGGGTCTGGGGCCAACGTCCTGACTTTC	CASRSPMTGSGANVLTF
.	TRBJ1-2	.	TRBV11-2	TGTGCCAGCAGCTGGACCGCATCAATCTACACCTTC	CASSWTASIYTF
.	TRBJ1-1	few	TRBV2	TGTGCCACGGACGCGAACACTGAAGCTTTCTTT	CATDANTEAFF
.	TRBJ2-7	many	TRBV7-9	TGTGCCAGCAGCTTCCCGGGAAAATCCTACGAGCAGTACTTC	CASSFPGKSYEQYF
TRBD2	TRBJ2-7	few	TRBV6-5	TGTGCCAGCAGTTTGAGCGGGGGGTGGTACGAGCAGTACTTC	CASSLSGGWYEQYF
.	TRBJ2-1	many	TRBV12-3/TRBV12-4	TGTGCCAGCAGTTTAGGGACGGGTACGTTCAATGAGCAGTTCTTC	CASSLGTGTFNEQFF
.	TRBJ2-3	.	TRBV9	TGTGCCAGCACTAGCAAGTCTTACTCAGATACGCAGTATTTT	CASTSKSYSDTQYF
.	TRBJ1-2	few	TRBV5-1	TGCGCCAGCAGCTTGGGTCTGGGGGTAGTCTATGGCTACACCTTC	CASSLGLGVVYGYTF
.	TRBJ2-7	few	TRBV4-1	TGCGCCAGCAGCCAAGGTCAGCGCGGCGACGAGCAGTACTTC	CASSQGQRGDEQYF
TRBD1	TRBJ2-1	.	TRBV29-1	TGCAGCGTGCCGGGACAGTCCTCCTACAATGAGCAGTTCTTC	CSVPGQSSYNEQFF
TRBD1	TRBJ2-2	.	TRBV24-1	TGTGCCACCAGTGACGGGGGACAGGGTAACACCGGGGAGCTGTTTTTT	CATSDGGQGNTGELFF